A single sample gave rise to the 31 T cell receptor beta chains below, sequenced in a study of shared clonotypes between healthy human individuals. Here immunoSEQ multiplex PCR was the method, and the copy in TCRdb shows in-frame clones only, minus some. This sample has 2 million to 3 million clones; approximately 93% occur once, and the top ten carry 0.36%. The sample consisted of naive CD4+ T cells from PBMCs. Subset indicated: CD45RA+ positively selected. Every receptor here comes from a young man in good health. Some clones in this sample may be carry-over from other donors' samples.

The gene calls are TRBV11-1 and TRBJ2-5, with TRBD1 matching 8 bases. The CDR3 extends over 15 amino acids. Germline V gene sequence: CDR1 SGHAT, CDR2 FQDESV (reference sequence). Losses at the gene ends were 5 bases for V and 4 bases for J; bases not matched to a gene: 9. CDR3 DNA sequence: TGTGCCAGCAGCCCTGGACAGGGTAGTTCAGAGACCCAGTACTTC. It encodes CASSPGQGSSETQYF.

The V call is TRBV7-4, the J call TRBJ2-6; possible D gene TRBD2, 6 bases. There are 18 residues in the CDR3. Germline loops: CDR1 SGHVT, CDR2 SQSDAQ. The V gene lost 4 bases and the J gene lost 0 bases, with 16 bases spanning the gap. The CDR3 spells CASSSPGLQASGANVLTF. In nucleotides, the CDR3 is TGTGCCAGCAGCTCGCCGGGACTCCAAGCCTCTGGGGCCAACGTCCTGACTTTC.

The chain uses TRBV4-1 and TRBJ1-3; no clear D gene. CDR1 and CDR2 from the germline V gene are MGHRA and YSYEKL. Trimming took off 0 bases at V and 0 bases at J, with 12 bases between the two ends. There are 17 residues in the CDR3. In DNA, the CDR3 is TGCGCCAGCAGCCAAGATCTGGGCAGGATCTCTGGAAACACCATATATTTT. Residues: CASSQDLGRISGNTIYF.

The chain joins TRBV28 to TRBJ1-2; TRBD1 matches 9 bases. CDR1 is MDHEN and CDR2 is SYDVKM in the germline V gene. V lost 7 bases, J lost 2 bases, and 5 bases stayed unmatched. The CDR3 runs 14 residues. CDR3 in DNA: TGTGCCAGCACCGGGACAGGGTGGAACTATGGCTACACCTTC. Amino acid sequence: CASTGTGWNYGYTF.

J is TRBJ2-7 and V is TRBV5-6; TRBD2 matches at 9 bases. The J segment lost 0 bases and the V segment lost 0 bases, leaving 1 base of the junction unmatched. The length of the CDR3 is 15 residues. The germline V gene encodes CDR1 SGHDT and CDR2 YYEEEE. The CDR3: CASSLDSGGSYEQYF. DNA of the CDR3: TGTGCCAGCAGCTTGGATAGCGGGGGCTCCTACGAGCAGTACTTC.

The rearrangement uses TRBV5-4 and TRBJ2-3, with D possibly TRBD1 on 5 matching bases. The CDR3 has 13 residues. Germline values: CDR1 SGHNT, CDR2 YYREEE (reference sequence). V lost 0 bases to trimming and J lost 6 bases, with 8 bases between them. The CDR3 nucleotides read TGTGCCAGCAGCTTGGATGGGGCCGATACGCAGTATTTT. It yields the protein CASSLDGADTQYF.

The chain links TRBV5-1 to TRBJ1-6; 8 nucleotides align to TRBD1. The CDR3 extends over 14 amino acids. Germline CDR1 and CDR2: SGHRS and YFSETQ. The V gene end was trimmed by 3 bases and the J gene end by 14 bases; junction bases not matched to a gene: 10. The CDR3 here is CASSSLQGGKTLHF. The CDR3 nucleotides read TGCGCCAGCAGCTCTCTACAGGGGGGTAAGACCCTCCACTTT.

This chain joins TRBV4-1 and TRBJ2-2, with D hard to call. CDR1 is MGHRA, CDR2 YSYEKL, per germline. The CDR3 contains 17 residues. The germline V and J ends were trimmed by 4 bases and 3 bases, with 18 bases remaining between them. The CDR3 bases are TGCGCCAGCAGCCCAATGAACGTCTTGTTGGACACCGGGGAGCTGTTTTTT. Its protein product is CASSPMNVLLDTGELFF.

V and J are TRBV29-1 and TRBJ2-1; TRBD2 might be the D (5 bases). Germline V lookup: CDR1 SQVTM, CDR2 ANQGSEA. This CDR3 has 14 residues. Trimming left V 4 bases short and J 2 bases short, with 12 bases between. The CDR3 DNA is TGCAGCGTTGGGGCTAGCCTTACCTACAATGAGCAGTTCTTC. Its protein is CSVGASLTYNEQFF.

CDR3 sequence: CASSVLGGSAYNEQFF. As DNA, the CDR3 is TGTGCCAGCAGCGTATTGGGCGGGAGTGCCTACAATGAGCAGTTCTTC. The V and J genes are TRBV9 and TRBJ2-1; 7 bases are a match to TRBD2. This CDR3 has 16 amino acids. V shed 1 base and J 2 bases; nucleotides not matched to a gene: 6. In germline, CDR1 is SGDLS, CDR2 YYNGEE.

This clone has a single count. The chain couples TRBV5-1 to TRBJ2-7; perhaps TRBD2 as D (7 bases). The CDR3 runs 14 residues. The V end lost 1 base, the J end lost 13 bases, and 21 bases lay between the germline ends. The germline CDR1 and CDR2 sequences are SGHRS and YFSETQ. The CDR3 loop reads CASSLRAEAGHGYF. The CDR3 coding sequence is TGCGCCAGCAGCTTGAGAGCGGAAGCGGGACATGGATACTTC.

The V gene is TRBV18, the J gene TRBJ2-7, with D possibly matching TRBD2 (5 bases). V was trimmed by 5 bases and J by 5 bases, leaving 10 bases between them. The germline V gene has CDR1 KGHSH and CDR2 LQKENI. CDR3 length equals 12 residues. In DNA form, the CDR3 reads TGTGCCAGCTCAAATTTGAGGGACGAGCAGTACTTC. Translated: CASSNLRDEQYF.

The chain joins TRBV7-9 to TRBJ2-1; the match to TRBD1 covers 7 bases. V lost 5 bases and J lost 4; bases outside the gene matches: 8. CDR3 length: 15 amino acids. The germline CDR1 and CDR2 sequences are SEHNR and FQNEAQ (reference sequence). The CDR3 nucleotides are TGTGCCAGCAGCCCCCGACAGGGATGGTACAATGAGCAGTTCTTC. Protein: CASSPRQGWYNEQFF.

In nucleotides, the CDR3 is TGTGCCAGCAGTTCTCCCGGAATCGGGACTAGCGGGACCACAGATACGCAGTATTTT. Its protein product is CASSSPGIGTSGTTDTQYF. The chain has TRBV28 and TRBJ2-3; 13 bases agree with TRBD2. The germline V gene has CDR1 MDHEN and CDR2 SYDVKM. Losses at the gene ends were 4 bases for V and 2 bases for J; bases not matched to a gene: 12. The CDR3 has 19 residues.

This chain joins TRBV2 and TRBJ1-2, with a possible D match to TRBD1 (6 bases). CDR3 length equals 14 residues. Trimming left V 4 bases short and J 3 bases short, with 12 bases between. Germline V CDR1 and CDR2: SNHLY, FYNNEI. The CDR3 nucleotides read TGTGCCAGCAGTGTGGAGGGGGGGGACTATGGCTACACCTTC. Translated: CASSVEGGDYGYTF.

This chain connects TRBV6-5 to TRBJ2-3, with 10 bases aligning to TRBD1. The germline gives CDR1 MNHEY, CDR2 SVGAGI. V lost 4 bases, J lost 4 bases, and 8 bases stayed unmatched. CDR3 length: 16 amino acids. CDR3 loop: CASSSPGQGYPDTQYF. CDR3 sequence (DNA): TGTGCCAGCAGTTCACCGGGACAGGGGTATCCAGATACGCAGTATTTT.

This rearrangement joins TRBV29-1 to TRBJ2-7; perhaps TRBD2 as D (6 bases). Trimming cost V 6 bases and J 3 bases, with 18 bases left between them. Germline-derived CDR1 and CDR2 are SQVTM and ANQGSEA. The CDR3 runs 14 residues. CDR3 nucleotides: TGCAGCGTGGGAGCTAGCGCGATATTCTACGAGCAGTACTTC. Translated, it gives CSVGASAIFYEQYF.

CDR3 nucleotides: TGTGCCACCAGCAGAGATGGCAGGGAGTTCGACGAGCAGTACTTC. Translation: CATSRDGREFDEQYF. The chain joins TRBV15 to TRBJ2-7; D could derive from TRBD1 or TRBD2 (5 bases each). V gave up 0 bases and J gave up 5 bases, with 14 bases separating them. CDR1 is LNHNV, CDR2 YYDKDF, per germline (reference sequence). The CDR3 covers 15 residues.

This chain links TRBV28 with TRBJ1-2; D gene ambiguous. The CDR3 length is 14 residues. Germline V gene data show CDR1 as MDHEN and CDR2 as SYDVKM. V was clipped by 5 bases and J by 0 bases, with 10 bases between them. The CDR3 region is CASSLPQTNYGYTF. CDR3 in DNA: TGTGCCAGCAGTCTACCCCAGACTAACTATGGCTACACCTTC.

The chain couples TRBV9 to TRBJ2-2; 7 nucleotides line up with TRBD2. The junction had 10 bases not matched to a gene; V was cut back by 4 bases and J by 4 bases. Germline lookup yields CDR1 SGDLS and CDR2 YYNGEE. The CDR3 is 16 amino acids. The DNA for the CDR3 is TGTGCCAGCAGCCGGCCAGCTGAGCGGGGCACCGGGGAGCTGTTTTTT. It codes for CASSRPAERGTGELFF.

The V call is TRBV16, the J call TRBJ2-7; D is perhaps TRBD1 (6 bases). The germline V gene encodes CDR1 KGHSY and CDR2 FQNENV. V gave up 0 bases and J gave up 5 bases, with 8 bases separating them. This CDR3 is 13 amino acids long. CDR3 bases: TGTGCCAGCAGCCAATCGTGGGACAACGAGCAGTACTTC. Encoded protein: CASSQSWDNEQYF.

This clone turned up a few times. Other DNA variants within this sample encode the same CDR3. This chain connects TRBV2 to TRBJ1-4, with D tentatively TRBD1 (5 bases). CDR3 size: 14 residues. V lost 1 base and J 2 bases, leaving 5 bases between the germline ends. Germline CDR1 reads SNHLY; CDR2 reads FYNNEI. The CDR3 region is CASSEGGTNEKLFF. In DNA form, the CDR3 reads TGTGCCAGCAGTGAAGGGGGGACTAATGAAAAACTGTTTTTT.

The chain has TRBV7-9 and TRBJ2-7; 9 bases agree with TRBD2. Germline loops: CDR1 SEHNR, CDR2 FQNEAQ (reference sequence). There are 15 residues in the CDR3. V was pared by 7 bases and J by 3 bases, with 10 bases of the junction left unmatched. CDR3 in DNA: TGTGCCAGCACTATAGCGGGAGCTCTAGTCTACGAGCAGTACTTC. Translated: CASTIAGALVYEQYF. Using reference TRBV7-9 and TRBJ2-7 for the parts outside the CDR3, the full variable domain is DTGVSQNPRHKITKRGQNVTFRCDPISEHNRLYWYRQTLGQGPEFLTYFQNEAQLEKSRLLSDRFSAERPKGSFSTLEIQRTEQGDSAMYLCASTIAGALVYEQYFGPGTRLTVT.

This chain links TRBV30 with TRBJ1-1, with D unclear. Germline V gene data show CDR1 as GTSNPN and CDR2 as SVGIG (reference sequence). Trimming took off 1 base at V and 5 bases at J, with 5 bases between the two ends. The CDR3 covers 11 residues. The CDR3 protein is CAWSEATEAFF. In nucleotides, the CDR3 is TGTGCCTGGAGTGAGGCTACTGAAGCTTTCTTT.

This sequence joins TRBV11-2 and TRBJ1-1, with 8 bases aligning to TRBD1. Trimming cost V 1 base and J 0 bases; bases outside gene matches: 13. The CDR3 runs 19 residues. The germline CDR1 and CDR2 sequences are SGHAT and FQNNGV. The CDR3 reads CASSLGRGTGFRMNTEAFF. CDR3 nucleotide sequence: TGTGCCAGCAGCTTAGGTAGAGGGACAGGCTTTCGCATGAACACTGAAGCTTTCTTT.

This clone came up once. The chain employs TRBV6-5 and TRBJ1-4, with D possibly matching TRBD1 (6 bases). The germline V and J ends were trimmed by 2 bases and 6 bases, with 10 bases remaining between them. The germline V gene encodes CDR1 MNHEY and CDR2 SVGAGI. The CDR3 covers 14 residues. The DNA for the CDR3 is TGTGCCAGCAGTTACGGAGGGGGACATGAAAAACTGTTTTTT. Its translation is CASSYGGGHEKLFF.

The gene calls are TRBV30 and TRBJ2-7, with D tentatively TRBD1 (6 bases). Trimming pared 1 base from V and 4 bases from J, leaving 14 bases between. Germline V gene data show CDR1 as GTSNPN and CDR2 as SVGIG (reference sequence). The CDR3 contains 14 residues. CDR3: CAWSAGAKYYEQYF. The DNA for the CDR3 is TGTGCCTGGAGTGCAGGGGCCAAATATTACGAGCAGTACTTC.

This chain connects TRBV21-1 to TRBJ2-1; TRBD2 was called by the table and not checked on the DNA. TRBV21-1 is classified as a pseudogene. CDR3 length: 16 residues. In DNA, the CDR3 is TGTGCCAGCAGCAAAGAGGTGGCGGGTCGAATCGATGAGCAGTTCTTC. This encodes CASSKEVAGRIDEQFF.

The chain links TRBV7-2 to TRBJ2-7; the match to TRBD1 covers 7 bases. The CDR3 sequence is 15 residues long. V was clipped by 1 base and J by 2 bases; unmatched bases: 5. Looked up from germline, CDR1 is SGHTA and CDR2 is FQGNSA. The chain's CDR3 is CASSLVRGQTYEQYF. In nucleotides, the CDR3 is TGTGCCAGCAGCTTAGTACGGGGACAGACCTACGAGCAGTACTTC.

This chain connects TRBV7-9 to TRBJ2-7; 7 nucleotides line up with TRBD2. V lost 8 bases to trimming and J lost 8 bases; unmatched junction nucleotides: 15. Germline V CDR1 and CDR2: SEHNR, FQNEAQ (reference sequence). The CDR3 extends over 14 amino acids. The CDR3 DNA is TGTGCCAGCGGACCTCAAGGGAGGGCCTTACAGCAGTACTTC. It translates to CASGPQGRALQQYF.

This clone appeared a single time. The chain recombines TRBV5-6 with TRBJ1-3; D is unclear. The V gene's germline CDR1 is SGHDT and CDR2 YYEEEE. The CDR3 extends over 12 amino acids. The V end was cut by 4 bases, the J end by 7 bases, with 9 bases between. CDR3 bases: TGTGCCAGCAGCCGGGGTGGGAACACCATATATTTT. It is translated as CASSRGGNTIYF.